A single sample is the source of the 7 T cell receptor beta chains below, sequenced in a study of regulatory T cells in long-lasting Graves disease. Sequencing libraries for TCR beta were prepared with iRepertoire HTBI primers and Arm-PCR of CDR3 regions. A single record per CDR3 protein comes from TCRdb applying MiXCR to the multiplex PCR reads. The sample contains about 520,000 distinct CDR3 sequences, about 12% of which appear only once. As for time point: newly diagnosed GD, antithyroid drugs for less than 3 months. Following extraction of RNA from PBMCs, that RNA was used to make the TCR library. This same sample was also part of a study on T cells in Graves' hyperthyroidism and ophthalmopathy.

Sequencing used peripheral blood mononuclear cells (PBMCs), obtained at new diagnosis, from a patient treated with antithyroid drugs. These receptors originate from a woman aged 25 to 39 with Graves disease.

Many counts were recorded for this clonotype. The gene calls are TRBV9 and TRBJ1-2; D ambiguous. Between the trimmed V and J ends, which lost 3 bases and 2 bases, there was a span of 8 bases. In germline, CDR1 is SGDLS, CDR2 YYNGEE. The CDR3 extends over 13 amino acids. For the CDR3, the DNA is TGTGCCAGCAGCGGGTACAAGAACTATGGCTACACCTTC. Its protein product is CASSGYKNYGYTF.

This clonotype has at least ten counts. This chain uses TRBV19 with TRBJ1-5; 10 positions agree with TRBD1. Trimming at V came to 4 bases and at J to 4 bases, leaving 10 bases not matched to a gene. CDR3 length equals 17 residues. Germline V gives CDR1 LNHDA, CDR2 SQIVND (reference sequence). This CDR3 is CASSTGTGDIGNQPQHF. CDR3 in DNA: TGTGCCAGTAGTACCGGGACAGGGGATATAGGAAATCAGCCCCAGCATTTT. The variable domain in full, with the rest retrieved from reference TRBV19 and TRBJ1-5, is DGGITQSPKYLFRKEGQNVTLSCEQNLNHDAMYWYRQDPGQGLRLIYYSQIVNDFQKGDIAEGYSVSREKKESFPLTVTSAQKNPTAFYLCASSTGTGDIGNQPQHFGDGTRLSIL.

The genes are TRBV27 and TRBJ2-1; TRBD1 matches 9 bases. CDR3 size: 14 residues. Germline assignment: CDR1 MNHEY and CDR2 SMNVEV (reference sequence). V lost 6 bases to trimming and J lost 6 bases; unmatched junction nucleotides: 6. CDR3 in amino acids: CASSYPGQGNEQFF. As DNA, the CDR3 is TGTGCCAGCAGCTATCCGGGACAGGGCAATGAGCAGTTCTTC.

The sample holds many counts of this clonotype. The genes are TRBV19 and TRBJ1-1; tentative D call: TRBD1 (6 bases). Trimming removed 3 bases at V and 1 base at J, with 9 bases between. In germline, CDR1 is LNHDA, CDR2 SQIVND (reference sequence). This CDR3 has 14 amino acids. CDR3 DNA sequence: TGTGCCAGTAGTATTGGACAGAGGAACACTGAAGCTTTCTTT. Residues: CASSIGQRNTEAFF.

With respect to this clonotype: A read error may explain this, as a much larger clone is one base away. The DNA for the CDR3 is TGTGCCAGCAGCCCGGCTGATATTAGCACAGATACGCAGTATTTT. It yields the protein CASSPADISTDTQYF. The J gene is TRBJ2-3, the V gene TRBV7-9; D not resolved. CDR3 length equals 15 residues. V lost 5 bases, J lost 0 bases, and 12 bases lay in between. The germline gives CDR1 SEHNR, CDR2 FQNEAQ (reference sequence). Full variable domain (missing parts from reference TRBV7-9 and TRBJ2-3): DTGVSQNPRHKITKRGQNVTFRCDPISEHNRLYWYRQTLGQGPEFLTYFQNEAQLEKSRLLSDRFSAERPKGSFSTLEIQRTEQGDSAMYLCASSPADISTDTQYFGPGTRLTVL.

As concerns this clonotype: This may stem from a read error, because a much larger clone lies one nucleotide away. The chain joins TRBV9 to TRBJ2-7; 7 bases fit TRBD2. This CDR3 spans 17 amino acids. J was trimmed by 3 bases and V by 2 bases; bases with no gene match: 14. Germline V lookup: CDR1 SGDLS, CDR2 YYNGEE. The CDR3 coding sequence is TGTGCCAGCAGCGTCGCCCCACTAGCGTGGACTAACTACGAGCAGTACTTC. Protein sequence: CASSVAPLAWTNYEQYF.

This clonotype was found many times. This rearrangement joins TRBV9 to TRBJ2-6; D is possibly TRBD1 (5 bases). V gave up 3 bases and J gave up 0 bases, with 10 bases separating them. The CDR3 totals 16 residues. Germline CDR1 is SGDLS and CDR2 is YYNGEE. CDR3 loop: CASSGQFYSGANVLTF. The CDR3 nucleotides read TGTGCCAGCAGCGGACAGTTCTACTCTGGGGCCAACGTCCTGACTTTC.